This is a list of T cell receptor beta chains from one sample in a study of long-term antiretroviral therapy in people with HIV. Clones were read by immunoSEQ multiplex PCR, and TCRdb kept only the in-frame ones, dropping some. The sample has around 30,000 clones; over 75% are singletons. The source was unsorted PBMCs, collected approximately 3.3 years after starting antiretroviral therapy. These receptors were collected from a man between 18 and 35 years old with HIV. CDR3s include the opening cysteine and the closing phenylalanine or tryptophan.

j_call v_call cdr3_aa
TRBJ1-2 TRBV19 CASSPGTGTGYTF
TRBJ1-1 TRBV4-3 CASSQDRGGGLNTEAFF
TRBJ2-3 TRBV28 CASSLPLRQTQSTDTQYF
TRBJ1-6 TRBV16 CASSQEVRSDSPLHF
TRBJ1-1 TRBV2 CASSWANTEAFF
TRBJ1-5 TRBV6-1 CASTKDSFSNQPQHF
TRBJ1-1 TRBV19 CASSWGGYEAFF
TRBJ2-2 TRBV7-9 CASSLLRGQTGELFF
TRBJ1-5 TRBV7-6 CASSLDRGWNQPQHF
TRBJ2-7 TRBV28 CASTPPGAWGSYEQYF
TRBJ2-7 TRBV4-3 CASSQDRDRPYEQYF
TRBJ1-2 TRBV29-1 CSVEGDYGYTF
TRBJ2-7 TRBV5-5 CASSIRDGLYEQYF
TRBJ1-5 TRBV6-5 CASSEDRTNNQPQHF